The source of this T cell receptor (beta chain) is a study of a mutant IDH1 vaccine in newly diagnosed glioma. On the study more broadly: Vaccine dosing followed radiotherapy by 4-6 weeks, or accompanied temozolomide cycles. Of the patients given treatment, approximately 62% were male and about 40% were female, and a mean age of around 38 years was recorded. The therapy given earlier, which was standard therapy, consisted of radiotherapy, temozolomide, or both, and most of the patients received both.

There are 15 residues in the CDR3. The germline V gene encodes CDR1 SGHRS and CDR2 YFSETQ. With 4 bases clipped from V and 2 bases from J, the junction kept 5 bases outside the gene matches. Only in-frame clones appear in the TCRdb table, and some are missing; sequencing was by immunoSEQ multiplex PCR. The data hold 30,000 to 40,000 clones, with 87% observed a single time. To note about this clone: What it binds is not known.

The time point was: week 47, end of study. Every vaccine dose comprised 300 ug of mutant IDH1 20-mer peptide plus topical imiquimod. Patients came in for eight vaccinations, in weeks 1, 3, 5, 7, 11, 15, 19 and 23. The chain carries TRBV5-1 and TRBJ2-7, with TRBD1 matching 11 bases. The sample consisted of PBMCs, taken from a glioma patient whose treatment included an IDH1 peptide vaccine. This TCR was sampled from a woman aged 25 to 39 with glioma. CDR3 protein: CASSAGQGVTYEQYF. The CDR3 DNA is TGCGCCAGCAGCGCGGGACAGGGGGTAACCTACGAGCAGTACTTC. Variable domain in full (rest from reference TRBV5-1 and TRBJ2-7): KAGVTQTPRYLIKTRGQQVTLSCSPISGHRSVSWYQQTPGQGLQFLFEYFSETQRNKGNFPGRFSGRQFSNSRSEMNVSTLELGDSALYLCASSAGQGVTYEQYFGPGTRLTVT.